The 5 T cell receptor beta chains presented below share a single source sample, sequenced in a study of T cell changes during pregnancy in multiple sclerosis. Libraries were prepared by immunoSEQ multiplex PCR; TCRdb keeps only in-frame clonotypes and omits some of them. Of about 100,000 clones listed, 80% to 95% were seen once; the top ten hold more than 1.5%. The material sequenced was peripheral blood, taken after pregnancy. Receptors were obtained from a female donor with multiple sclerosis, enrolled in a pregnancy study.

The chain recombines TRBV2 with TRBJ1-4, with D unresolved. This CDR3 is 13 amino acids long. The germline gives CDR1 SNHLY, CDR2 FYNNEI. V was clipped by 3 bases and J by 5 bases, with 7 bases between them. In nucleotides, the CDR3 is TGTGCCAGCAGTGAGAAGACAAATGAAAAACTGTTTTTT. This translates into CASSEKTNEKLFF.

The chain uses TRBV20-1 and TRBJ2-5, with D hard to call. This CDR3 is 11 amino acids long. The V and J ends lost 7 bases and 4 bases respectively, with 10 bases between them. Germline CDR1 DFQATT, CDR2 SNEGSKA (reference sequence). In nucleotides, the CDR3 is TGCAGTGTCCACCCCGGAGAGACCCAGTACTTC. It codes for CSVHPGETQYF.

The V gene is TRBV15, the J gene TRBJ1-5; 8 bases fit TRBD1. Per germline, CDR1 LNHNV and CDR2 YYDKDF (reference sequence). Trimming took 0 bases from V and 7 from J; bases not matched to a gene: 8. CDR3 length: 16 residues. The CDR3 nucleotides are TGTGCCACCAGCAGAGAGCTGGACAGGGTCGGGCAGCCCCAGCATTTT. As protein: CATSRELDRVGQPQHF.

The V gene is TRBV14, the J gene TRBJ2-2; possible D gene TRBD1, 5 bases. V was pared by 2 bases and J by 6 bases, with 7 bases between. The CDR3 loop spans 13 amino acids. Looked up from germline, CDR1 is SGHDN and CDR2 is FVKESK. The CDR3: CASSQQGSGELFF. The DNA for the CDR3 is TGTGCCAGCAGCCAACAGGGTTCCGGGGAGCTGTTTTTT.

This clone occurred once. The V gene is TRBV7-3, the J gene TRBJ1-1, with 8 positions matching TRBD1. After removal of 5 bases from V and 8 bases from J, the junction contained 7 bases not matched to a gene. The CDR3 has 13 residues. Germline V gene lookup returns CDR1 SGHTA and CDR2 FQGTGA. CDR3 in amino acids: CASSRDRNAEAFF. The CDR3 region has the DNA TGTGCCAGCAGCCGGGACAGGAACGCGGAAGCTTTCTTT.